This TCR beta chain emerged from a study of a mutant IDH1 vaccine in newly diagnosed glioma (dated by TCRdb to about 2021). Study-level background: Patients were given eight vaccinations, in weeks 1, 3, 5, 7, 11, 15, 19 and 23, which matched visits V03 through V10. Peripheral blood samples were drawn at six visits, namely V03 (baseline), V05, V07, V10, V12 and V13. Of the approximately 33 treated patients, about 62% were male and about 40% were female, and the mean age was approximately 37 years. Prior to enrollment, standard therapy consisting of radiotherapy alone, temozolomide alone, or radiochemotherapy with temozolomide had been administered to patients, with the combination being received by most patients. For exploratory analyses, longitudinal TCRB deep sequencing was carried out in 25 treated patients wherever samples were available. Vaccination started 4-6 weeks after radiotherapy alone, or was given together with temozolomide cycles in the groups whose treatment included chemotherapy. What the study reported, not specific to this receptor: Immune responses induced by the vaccine were seen in over 80% of patients across multiple MHC alleles. Changes in the top peripheral T cell clonotypes picked up by TCRB sequencing did not appear to be linked to pseudoprogression. It was noted by the authors that analyses of patient blood samples could not be reproduced owing to sample limitations. Availability determined which PBMC samples were chosen for TCRB deep sequencing.

In this sample, this clone turned up once. What this receptor recognizes is not known. There are no base qualities to consult, and no much larger clone falls within one base. Read against the paper, the sample's time point label means: week 11, during vaccination. Every vaccine dose consisted of 300 ug of a 20-mer mutant IDH1 peptide in Montanide, administered subcutaneously together with topical imiquimod. All donors had newly diagnosed IDH1-mutant astrocytomas of WHO grade 3 or 4 that showed loss of nuclear ATRX. The samples were drawn from NOA16, a multicentre, single-arm, open-label phase I trial in Germany that tested a mutant IDH1 peptide vaccine in humans for the first time. Genomic DNA for TCRB sequencing was extracted from EDTA blood using the DNeasy Blood and Tissue Kit. Libraries were made using the immunoSEQ multiplex PCR assay. The hsTCRB Kit was used according to the manufacturer's protocol to amplify rearranged TCR beta chain sequences. TCRB libraries were sequenced on an Illumina MiSeq. Turning to the authors' computational methods: Demultiplexing, trimming and gene mapping were performed with the kit vendor's proprietary platform. Imported from immuneACCESS, the table was reduced by TCRdb to in-frame sequences with V and J called. These copies leave out some clones; in studies compared against another copy, an unresolved V gene accounts for under half, and the cause of the remainder is not known. The DNA gave D and trimming, while V, J and clone size come from that table. In all, the sample holds approximately 110,000 clones, and around 90% of those were seen once. The ten largest clones represent 0.6% to 0.75% of the sample.

The CDR3 runs 13 residues from the cysteine to the phenylalanine. Just CDR3 DNA is preserved here, 39 bases in frame from base 1. A distance of 11 bases separates the germline ends of V and J, which lose 3 bases and 6 bases respectively. The germline V gene encodes CDR1 MNHEY and CDR2 SMNVEV (reference sequence). This sample comprised PBMCs, obtained from a glioma patient whose treatment included an IDH1 peptide vaccine. This clonotype was sampled from a woman aged 45 to 65 with glioma. The V gene is TRBV27 and the J gene is TRBJ1-2, and TRBD1 may be the D gene, going by 5 matching bases. For the CDR3, the sequence is CASSFGHLDGYTF. The DNA is TGTGCCAGCAGTTTCGGACATCTCGATGGCTACACCTTC.